These T cell receptor beta chains were read from a single sample in a study of T-cell reconstitution after alpha-beta-depleted transplantation in children. A single record per CDR3 protein comes from TCRdb applying MiXCR to the PCR reads. The sample lists approximately 100,000 distinct CDR3 sequences, 12% occurring once. Source: PBMCs from the stem cell graft donor, taken from the stem cell graft. The source is a human donor who donated a stem cell graft to a child with inherited bone marrow failure. Both conserved end residues are part of each CDR3. D genes are given only for firm matches. Some rows have no size entry. The others give once, few or many, or a class for an expanded clone.

d_gene	abundance	len	v_gene	j_gene	CDR3nt	CDR3aa
TRBD2	medium-sized	16	TRBV7-6	TRBJ2-1	TGTGCCAGCAGCTTAGGCGGGGGGAGGGCCCTCGATGAGCAGTTCTTC	CASSLGGGRALDEQFF
TRBD2	many	15	TRBV20-1	TRBJ2-1	TGCAGTGCTAGGGCTAGCGGGACCCCCTACAATGAGCAGTTCTTC	CSARASGTPYNEQFF
TRBD1	many	13	TRBV27	TRBJ2-1	TGTGCCAGCAGTTCGACAGGGTGGAATGAGCAGTTCTTC	CASSSTGWNEQFF
NA	NA	14	TRBV19	TRBJ2-7	TGTGCCAGTAGTATAGATGGGAGCTCCTACGAGCAGTACTTC	CASSIDGSSYEQYF
NA	many	14	TRBV20-1	TRBJ1-3	TGCAGTGCTAGGGGAGGTGACTCTGGAAACACCATATATTTT	CSARGGDSGNTIYF
NA	NA	14	TRBV20-1	TRBJ2-7	TGCAGTGCTAGAGATTTAAAGGGGTCGGGCGAGCAGTACTTC	CSARDLKGSGEQYF
TRBD1	many	14	TRBV6-1	TRBJ1-1	TGTGCCAGCACTAGTGCAGGGGGTCGCACTGAAGCTTTCTTT	CASTSAGGRTEAFF
NA	NA	13	TRBV29-1	TRBJ2-7	TGCAGCGTGGCCCGGGGAGGCCATACGGAGCAGTACTTC	CSVARGGHTEQYF
NA	many	15	TRBV5-1	TRBJ2-6	TGCGCCAGCAGCTTGGTAACAGACGGGGCCAACGTCCTGACTTTC	CASSLVTDGANVLTF
NA	many	13	TRBV4-2	TRBJ1-4	TGTGCCAGCAGCCAAGACGTGGGTGAAAAACTGTTTTTT	CASSQDVGEKLFF
NA	few	15	TRBV6-2/TRBV6-3	TRBJ2-1	TGTGCCAGCAGTTACCGAACTCAGGGTTCCAATGAGCAGTTCTTC	CASSYRTQGSNEQFF
NA	many	15	TRBV7-9	TRBJ2-7	TGTGCCAGCAGCCGCGGGACATCAACCCTCTACGAGCAGTACTTC	CASSRGTSTLYEQYF
NA	many	12	TRBV7-9	TRBJ2-5	TGTGCCAGCAGCTTAGCGGACGAGACCCAGTACTTC	CASSLADETQYF
NA	many	14	TRBV20-1	TRBJ2-6	TGCAGTGCTGTCGCCGGCTCTGGGGCCAACGTCCTGACTTTC	CSAVAGSGANVLTF
TRBD2	many	17	TRBV5-1	TRBJ2-7	TGCGCCAGCAGCCGACTAGCGGGCGGACTTAGCTCCTACGAGCAGTACTTC	CASSRLAGGLSSYEQYF
NA	many	14	TRBV4-3	TRBJ2-2	TGCGCCAGCAGCCAAGATAGGTTCACCGGGGAGCTGTTTTTT	CASSQDRFTGELFF
NA	many	16	TRBV20-1	TRBJ1-5	TGCAGTGCTAGCCCGAGCCAAAGGGTCCTACCCCAGCCCCAGCATTTT	CSASPSQRVLPQPQHF
NA	many	11	TRBV6-2/TRBV6-3	TRBJ2-3	TGTGCCAGCAGTCAGGCAGATACGCAGTATTTT	CASSQADTQYF